This T cell receptor (beta chain) was recorded in a study of T cells after yellow fever vaccination. Study summary: Preparation of fractions with low cell numbers was performed using SMART-Seq v4 Ultra Low Input. Study-level findings and limits: Post-booster repertoires again held most primary-vaccination clones (about 95% CD4, 88% CD8).

This clonotype was seen a few times. Antigen specificity is unknown. TCRdb re-called the 5' RACE reads with MiXCR, one entry per CDR3 protein. The sample records about 230,000 distinct CDR3 sequences, 6% to 8% being singletons. The length of the CDR3 is 18 residues. From germline, CDR1 is DFQATT and CDR2 SNEGSKA (reference sequence). V was clipped by 0 bases and J by 1 base; unmatched bases: 8. This sequence joins TRBV20-1 and TRBJ2-1, with 11 bases fitting TRBD2. The source is a young man who received the YFV17D yellow fever vaccine. Source: CD4+ T cells sorted from PBMCs, taken on the day of the yellow fever booster vaccination. CDR3 in amino acids: CSARDSTSGRTSYNEQFF. CDR3 DNA: TGCAGTGCTAGAGACTCTACTAGCGGGAGAACGTCCTACAATGAGCAGTTCTTC.